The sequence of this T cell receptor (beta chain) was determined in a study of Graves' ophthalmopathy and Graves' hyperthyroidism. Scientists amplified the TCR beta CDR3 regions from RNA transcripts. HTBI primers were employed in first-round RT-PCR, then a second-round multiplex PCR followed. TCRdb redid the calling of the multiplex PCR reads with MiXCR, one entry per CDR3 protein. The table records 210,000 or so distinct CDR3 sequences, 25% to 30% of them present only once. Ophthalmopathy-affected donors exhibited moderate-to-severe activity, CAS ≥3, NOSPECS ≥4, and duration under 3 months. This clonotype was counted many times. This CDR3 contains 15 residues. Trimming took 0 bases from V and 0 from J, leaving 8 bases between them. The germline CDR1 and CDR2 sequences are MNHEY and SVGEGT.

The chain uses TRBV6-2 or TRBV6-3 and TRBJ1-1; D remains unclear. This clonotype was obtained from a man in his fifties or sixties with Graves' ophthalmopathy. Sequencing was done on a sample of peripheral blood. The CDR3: CASSYSIGVNTEAFF. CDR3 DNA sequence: TGTGCCAGCAGTTACTCGATTGGAGTGAACACTGAAGCTTTCTTT.